This T cell receptor beta chain emerged from a study of blood T cell repertoires in COVID-19. Study details: Samples of COVID-19 (acute and convalescent) were obtained from the United States, Italy and Spain. PBMCs, B-cell-depleted T cells, or T cells provided the cDNA or gDNA that made up the material.

Sequencing used immunoSEQ multiplex PCR; TCRdb keeps in-frame clones, though not all of them. Here the sample spans some 160,000 clones, approximately 90% being singletons. This CDR3 comprises 17 residues. CDR1 and CDR2 from the germline V gene are SNHLY and FYNNEI. Trimming took 2 bases from V and 12 from J; bases not matched to a gene: 18. The clonotype comes from a woman in her sixties with active COVID-19. The gene calls are TRBV2 and TRBJ2-1; TRBD1 matches at 8 bases. The sequenced sample was peripheral blood. In nucleotides, the CDR3 is TGTGCCAGCAGTGAATCTTTTTTTTACGGGACAGGTCGGGGGCAGTTCTTC. It is translated as CASSESFFYGTGRGQFF. The full variable domain, its missing parts supplied by reference TRBV2 and TRBJ2-1, is EPEVTQTPSHQVTQMGQEVILRCVPISNHLYFYWYRQILGQKVEFLVSFYNNEISEKSEIFDDQFSVERPDGSNFTLKIRSTKLEDSAMYFCASSESFFYGTGRGQFFGPGTRLTVL.